This is a list of T cell receptor beta chains from one sample in a study of blood T cell repertoires in COVID-19. Generated by immunoSEQ multiplex PCR, the TCRdb table keeps only in-frame clones and is missing some. The sample records roughly 240,000 clones, 75% to 85% being singletons. Sequencing was performed on peripheral blood. These receptors all come from a woman in her seventies with acute or convalescent COVID-19. Each CDR3 is given with its conserved first and last residue. The D gene is left open where the match is weak. Only part of the rows carry a size: once, few, many, or a class if the clone is expanded.

j_call: TRBJ2-5
d_call: TRBD2
v_call: TRBV5-1
clone_size: NA
cdr3_aa: CASSIGLGEETQYF
cdr3_nt: TGCGCCAGCAGCATCGGACTAGGAGAGGAGACCCAGTACTTC

j_call: TRBJ1-4
d_call: NA
v_call: TRBV2
clone_size: NA
cdr3_aa: CASSRQGEKLFF
cdr3_nt: TGTGCCAGCAGTCGGCAGGGGGAAAAACTGTTTTTT

j_call: TRBJ1-3
d_call: TRBD1
v_call: TRBV7-8
clone_size: NA
cdr3_aa: CASSTAGQGGRLTGNTIYF
cdr3_nt: TGTGCCAGCAGCACCGCGGGACAGGGAGGGCGTTTGACTGGAAACACCATATATTTT

j_call: TRBJ2-3
d_call: NA
v_call: TRBV4-1
clone_size: NA
cdr3_aa: CASSQDPTFTDTQYF
cdr3_nt: TGCGCCAGCAGCCAAGATCCGACTTTCACAGATACGCAGTATTTT

j_call: TRBJ1-2
d_call: TRBD1
v_call: TRBV5-4
clone_size: NA
cdr3_aa: CAPSRDRGKGTF
cdr3_nt: TGTGCCCCGAGTAGGGACAGGGGAAAAGGGACCTTC

j_call: TRBJ2-5
d_call: TRBD1
v_call: TRBV29-1
clone_size: few
cdr3_aa: CSEKGQAQGETQYF
cdr3_nt: TGCAGCGAGAAGGGACAGGCCCAGGGAGAGACCCAGTACTTC

j_call: TRBJ1-5
d_call: NA
v_call: TRBV2
clone_size: NA
cdr3_aa: CASSDRVGNQPQHF
cdr3_nt: TGTGCCAGCAGTGACAGGGTCGGCAATCAGCCCCAGCATTTT

j_call: TRBJ1-1
d_call: NA
v_call: TRBV7-9
clone_size: once
cdr3_aa: CASSSSDRMNTEAFF
cdr3_nt: TGTGCCAGCAGCTCTTCCGACAGGATGAACACTGAAGCTTTCTTT

j_call: TRBJ2-1
d_call: TRBD2
v_call: TRBV7-2
clone_size: NA
cdr3_aa: CASSSPSGGVNEQFF
cdr3_nt: TGTGCCAGCAGCTCACCTAGCGGGGGAGTCAATGAGCAGTTCTTC

j_call: TRBJ2-3
d_call: NA
v_call: TRBV24-1
clone_size: NA
cdr3_aa: CATSDLGGGTDTQYF
cdr3_nt: TGTGCCACCAGTGATTTAGGGGGGGGCACAGATACGCAGTATTTT

j_call: TRBJ1-5
d_call: NA
v_call: TRBV6-2/TRBV6-3
clone_size: NA
cdr3_aa: CASSSRDGGGNQPQHF
cdr3_nt: TGTGCCAGCAGTTCCCGGGACGGGGGGGGAAATCAGCCCCAGCATTTT

j_call: TRBJ1-5
d_call: NA
v_call: TRBV3-1/TRBV3-2
clone_size: NA
cdr3_aa: CASSRTTGYGQPQHF
cdr3_nt: TGTGCCAGCAGCCGAACAACAGGGTACGGTCAGCCCCAGCATTTT

j_call: TRBJ2-7
d_call: TRBD1
v_call: TRBV30
clone_size: NA
cdr3_aa: CACGTGSYEQYF
cdr3_nt: TGTGCCTGCGGGACAGGGTCGTACGAGCAGTACTTC

j_call: TRBJ2-1
d_call: TRBD1
v_call: TRBV7-2
clone_size: NA
cdr3_aa: CASSYTGDHEQFF
cdr3_nt: TGTGCCAGCAGCTATACAGGGGACCATGAGCAGTTCTTC

j_call: TRBJ1-1
d_call: NA
v_call: TRBV19
clone_size: NA
cdr3_aa: CASSIDPSTGSQAFF
cdr3_nt: TGTGCCAGTAGTATAGATCCATCGACAGGATCTCAAGCTTTCTTT

j_call: TRBJ1-1
d_call: NA
v_call: TRBV6-5
clone_size: once
cdr3_aa: CASSYGGGTEAFF
cdr3_nt: TGTGCCAGCAGTTACGGGGGAGGTACTGAAGCTTTCTTT

j_call: TRBJ2-7
d_call: TRBD1
v_call: TRBV3-1/TRBV3-2
clone_size: NA
cdr3_aa: CASSQHKTGGYEQYF
cdr3_nt: TGTGCCAGCAGCCAACACAAGACAGGGGGCTACGAGCAGTACTTC

j_call: TRBJ1-4
d_call: NA
v_call: TRBV11-2
clone_size: NA
cdr3_aa: CASSLGLGEKLFF
cdr3_nt: TGTGCCAGCAGCTTAGGGCTGGGCGAAAAACTGTTTTTT

j_call: TRBJ2-7
d_call: NA
v_call: TRBV11-2
clone_size: once
cdr3_aa: CASSLGLHSYEQYF
cdr3_nt: TGTGCCAGCAGCCTCGGACTCCACTCCTACGAGCAGTACTTC

j_call: TRBJ1-2
d_call: NA
v_call: TRBV19
clone_size: NA
cdr3_aa: CASSIARTKIYGYTF
cdr3_nt: TGTGCCAGTAGTATCGCCCGAACAAAGATCTATGGCTACACCTTC

j_call: TRBJ1-2
d_call: NA
v_call: TRBV14
clone_size: NA
cdr3_aa: CASSQALQVGGYTF
cdr3_nt: TGTGCCAGCAGCCAAGCTCTACAGGTTGGGGGCTACACCTTC

j_call: TRBJ1-3
d_call: NA
v_call: TRBV19
clone_size: NA
cdr3_aa: CASSIIERSPGNTIYF
cdr3_nt: TGTGCCAGTAGTATAATCGAGAGGTCACCTGGAAACACCATATATTTT

j_call: TRBJ1-4
d_call: NA
v_call: TRBV9
clone_size: NA
cdr3_aa: CASSVGIKPGQSNEKLFF
cdr3_nt: TGTGCCAGCAGCGTAGGAATAAAGCCGGGACAATCTAATGAAAAACTGTTTTTT

j_call: TRBJ1-2
d_call: NA
v_call: TRBV7-2
clone_size: NA
cdr3_aa: CASSPQADYGYTF
cdr3_nt: TGTGCCAGCAGCCCTCAAGCGGACTATGGCTACACCTTC

j_call: TRBJ1-3
d_call: NA
v_call: TRBV7-7
clone_size: NA
cdr3_aa: CASSRGSGNTIYF
cdr3_nt: TGTGCCAGCAGCCGAGGGTCTGGAAACACCATATATTTT

j_call: TRBJ1-1
d_call: TRBD1
v_call: TRBV2
clone_size: NA
cdr3_aa: CASTRDSRETEAFF
cdr3_nt: TGTGCCAGCACTCGGGACAGTCGAGAGACTGAAGCTTTCTTT

j_call: TRBJ1-2
d_call: NA
v_call: TRBV18
clone_size: NA
cdr3_aa: CASSPVPGNYGYTF
cdr3_nt: TGTGCCAGCTCACCAGTTCCAGGGAACTATGGCTACACCTTC

j_call: TRBJ1-2
d_call: NA
v_call: TRBV19
clone_size: NA
cdr3_aa: CASSDGTFYSGYTF
cdr3_nt: TGTGCCAGTAGTGATGGGACATTTTACTCTGGCTACACCTTC

j_call: TRBJ1-1
d_call: TRBD1
v_call: TRBV6-6
clone_size: NA
cdr3_aa: CASSMTGGTEAFF
cdr3_nt: TGTGCTAGCAGTATGACAGGGGGCACTGAAGCTTTCTTT

j_call: TRBJ2-5
d_call: TRBD1
v_call: TRBV3-1/TRBV3-2
clone_size: NA
cdr3_aa: CASSQDRGGVQETQYF
cdr3_nt: TGTGCCAGCAGCCAAGATCGAGGGGGCGTACAAGAGACCCAGTACTTC

j_call: TRBJ1-2
d_call: NA
v_call: TRBV2
clone_size: NA
cdr3_aa: CASSEASSNYGYTF
cdr3_nt: TGTGCCAGCAGTGAAGCGTCTTCTAACTATGGCTACACCTTC

j_call: TRBJ2-7
d_call: TRBD1
v_call: TRBV7-2
clone_size: NA
cdr3_aa: CASSLGLPGTGGAISEQYF
cdr3_nt: TGTGCCAGCAGCTTAGGGCTCCCCGGGACAGGGGGCGCGATCTCCGAGCAGTACTTC

j_call: TRBJ2-1
d_call: TRBD1
v_call: TRBV18
clone_size: NA
cdr3_aa: CASSQRDSQNNEQFF
cdr3_nt: TGTGCCAGCTCACAGAGGGACAGTCAAAACAATGAGCAGTTCTTC

j_call: TRBJ1-1
d_call: NA
v_call: TRBV28
clone_size: NA
cdr3_aa: CASSYSVNTEAFF
cdr3_nt: TGTGCCAGCAGTTATTCTGTGAACACTGAAGCTTTCTTT

j_call: TRBJ2-1
d_call: TRBD1
v_call: TRBV6-4
clone_size: NA
cdr3_aa: CASKATGSYNEQFF
cdr3_nt: TGTGCCAGCAAGGCGACAGGGTCGTACAATGAGCAGTTCTTC

j_call: TRBJ2-7
d_call: NA
v_call: TRBV12-3/TRBV12-4
clone_size: NA
cdr3_aa: CASTSLGVYEQYF
cdr3_nt: TGTGCCAGCACTAGCCTGGGAGTCTACGAGCAGTACTTC

j_call: TRBJ1-1
d_call: TRBD1
v_call: TRBV11-2
clone_size: NA
cdr3_aa: CASSYDRGTEAFF
cdr3_nt: TGTGCCAGCAGTTACGACAGGGGCACTGAAGCTTTCTTT

j_call: TRBJ1-1
d_call: TRBD1
v_call: TRBV30
clone_size: NA
cdr3_aa: CAWTQEGGTGALF
cdr3_nt: TGTGCCTGGACCCAAGAAGGCGGGACAGGGGCTCTCTTT

j_call: TRBJ1-2
d_call: NA
v_call: TRBV5-1
clone_size: NA
cdr3_aa: CASSVSEGAYGYTF
cdr3_nt: TGCGCCAGCAGCGTATCCGAGGGTGCCTATGGCTACACCTTC

j_call: TRBJ2-1
d_call: TRBD2
v_call: TRBV11-3
clone_size: NA
cdr3_aa: CASSRSSGGANEQFF
cdr3_nt: TGTGCCAGCAGCCGCTCTAGCGGGGGGGCCAATGAGCAGTTCTTC

j_call: TRBJ1-1
d_call: NA
v_call: TRBV19
clone_size: NA
cdr3_aa: CASSTPGLRTEAFF
cdr3_nt: TGTGCCAGTAGTACCCCAGGGTTGCGCACTGAAGCTTTCTTT

j_call: TRBJ1-4
d_call: TRBD1
v_call: TRBV4-1
clone_size: once
cdr3_aa: CASSPSRTTGGEEKLFF
cdr3_nt: TGCGCCAGCAGCCCGAGCCGAACCACAGGGGGTGAGGAAAAACTGTTTTTT

j_call: TRBJ2-2
d_call: TRBD2
v_call: TRBV7-2
clone_size: NA
cdr3_aa: CASSLVAGFELFF
cdr3_nt: TGTGCCAGCAGCTTAGTAGCGGGTTTTGAGCTGTTTTTT

j_call: TRBJ1-6
d_call: TRBD1
v_call: TRBV6-5
clone_size: NA
cdr3_aa: CASSYQQGINNSPLHF
cdr3_nt: TGTGCCAGCAGTTACCAACAGGGGATTAACAATTCACCCCTCCACTTT